Below, 32 T cell receptor beta chains from the same sample are listed, as sequenced in a study of T cell repertoires in cytomegalovirus infection. TCRdb itself ran the reads through MiXCR, one entry per CDR3 protein. This sample yields 250,000 to 300,000 distinct CDR3 sequences, of which less than 25% are seen a single time; about 21% belongs to the top ten. For these receptors, no antigen is known. The input for sequencing was cultured PBMCs, taken from culture after CMV antigen stimulation. All receptors derive from a human donor in good health (CMV status not recorded). Some clones in this sample may be carry-over from other donors' samples.

This clonotype was recorded at least ten times. The J gene is TRBJ2-7, the V gene TRBV7-6, with 7 bases lining up with TRBD2. This CDR3 spans 14 amino acids. Trimming removed 1 base from V and 3 bases from J; junction bases left unmatched: 3. CDR1 is SGHVS, CDR2 FNYEAQ, per germline. The CDR3 is CASSLGSSGYEQYV. The CDR3 coding sequence is TGTGCCAGCAGCTTAGGATCTAGCGGCTACGAGCAGTACGTC.

This clonotype was seen ten or more times. The rearrangement joins TRBV6-1 to TRBJ2-1; 12 bases are a match to TRBD2. The ends lost 6 bases at V and 5 bases at J; junction bases unmatched: 8. The CDR3 extends over 16 amino acids. The germline gives CDR1 MNHNS, CDR2 SASEGT. This CDR3 reads CASRVLAGGLNNEQFF. The CDR3 DNA sequence: TGTGCCAGCAGAGTACTAGCGGGAGGTTTGAACAATGAGCAGTTCTTC.

The chain links TRBV7-2 to TRBJ2-5, with TRBD1 matching over 7 bases. The V and J ends lost 5 bases and 7 bases, in that order; junction bases with no gene match: 10. Germline V lookup: CDR1 SGHTA, CDR2 FQGNSA. The CDR3 has 14 amino acids. The CDR3 nucleotides read TGTGCCAGCAGCGTCCTCCGGGACAGCGGGACCCAGTACTTC. Its translation: CASSVLRDSGTQYF.

This chain connects TRBV20-1 to TRBJ2-7, with D unclear. Germline CDR1 is DFQATT and CDR2 is SNEGSKA (reference sequence). With 1 base removed from V and 6 bases from J, the gap between germline ends came to 7 bases. The CDR3 is 11 amino acids. Here the CDR3 reads CSARAGTEQYF. The DNA for the CDR3 is TGCAGTGCTAGAGCAGGCACCGAGCAGTACTTC.

The V and J genes are TRBV7-9 and TRBJ1-1, with D uncertain. This CDR3 comprises 14 residues. Germline lookup yields CDR1 SEHNR and CDR2 FQNEAQ (reference sequence). Trimming removed 1 base at V and 6 bases at J, with 12 bases between. The CDR3 DNA is TGTGCCAGCAGCTTAGAACAGAGTAATTCTGAAGCTTTCTTT. This codes for CASSLEQSNSEAFF.

This clonotype was recorded at least ten times. V usage is TRBV11-2 and J usage is TRBJ2-1; the D gene could be TRBD1 or TRBD2 (5 bases each). V was pared by 7 bases and J by 2 bases, with 18 bases between. There are 16 residues in the CDR3. Germline V gene data show CDR1 as SGHAT and CDR2 as FQNNGV. The CDR3 DNA follows: TGTGCCAGCACCAGAGAGGGACCACGTGCCTACAATGAGCAGTTCTTC. This codes for CASTREGPRAYNEQFF.

The V gene is TRBV27, the J gene TRBJ2-1; no firm D call. Germline CDR1 is MNHEY and CDR2 is SMNVEV (reference sequence). The CDR3 length is 15 residues. The V end was cut by 7 bases, the J end by 0 bases, with 13 bases between. The CDR3 sequence: CASTVQLSSYNEQFF. The DNA of the CDR3 is TGTGCCAGCACCGTCCAGCTAAGCTCCTACAATGAGCAGTTCTTC.

This clonotype came up many times. CDR3 sequence (DNA): TGTGCCAGCAGCTCTGGGGCCAACGTCCTGACTTTC. Translating gives CASSSGANVLTF. The rearrangement uses TRBV7-2 and TRBJ2-6; D gene unclear. V was cut by 4 bases and J by 2 bases, with 0 bases left in between. Germline CDR1 is SGHTA and CDR2 is FQGNSA. The CDR3 spans 12 residues.

V gene TRBV6-6 combines with J gene TRBJ2-5; 10 nucleotides align to TRBD2. The CDR3 runs 15 residues. Germline-derived CDR1 and CDR2 are MNHNY and SVGAGI (reference sequence). The J segment lost 5 bases and the V segment lost 9 bases, leaving 12 bases of the junction unmatched. The CDR3 spells CASLDSSGRLETQYF. In DNA, the CDR3 is TGTGCCAGTTTGGATTCTAGCGGGAGATTGGAGACCCAGTACTTC.

This chain links TRBV7-9 with TRBJ2-3; D might be TRBD2 (6 bases). V was pared by 2 bases and J by 0 bases, with 18 bases between. Germline V gene sequence: CDR1 SEHNR, CDR2 FQNEAQ (reference sequence). The CDR3 has 18 residues. For the CDR3, the DNA is TGTGCCAGCAGCTTACCCCCTCTAGGCGGGACGAGCACAGATACGCAGTATTTT. As protein: CASSLPPLGGTSTDTQYF. Using reference TRBV7-9 and TRBJ2-3 for the parts outside the CDR3, the full variable domain is DTGVSQNPRHKITKRGQNVTFRCDPISEHNRLYWYRQTLGQGPEFLTYFQNEAQLEKSRLLSDRFSAERPKGSFSTLEIQRTEQGDSAMYLCASSLPPLGGTSTDTQYFGPGTRLTVL.

This clonotype has a count of ten or more. The chain links TRBV7-9 to TRBJ1-1; no firm D call. The V gene's germline CDR1 is SEHNR and CDR2 FQNEAQ (reference sequence). Trimming left V 5 bases short and J 4 bases short, with 11 bases between. The CDR3 is 13 residues long. The CDR3 sequence: CASSHAQSTEAFF. For the CDR3, the DNA is TGTGCCAGCAGCCACGCGCAGTCCACTGAAGCTTTCTTT. The variable domain in full, with the rest retrieved from reference TRBV7-9 and TRBJ1-1, is DTGVSQNPRHKITKRGQNVTFRCDPISEHNRLYWYRQTLGQGPEFLTYFQNEAQLEKSRLLSDRFSAERPKGSFSTLEIQRTEQGDSAMYLCASSHAQSTEAFFGQGTRLTVV.

In its sample, this clonotype was seen many times. The chain couples TRBV6-6 to TRBJ2-7, with D uncertain. The CDR3 consists of 12 residues. V shed 2 bases and J shed 3 bases, with 5 bases lying between them. CDR1 and CDR2 (germline): MNHNY, SVGAGI (reference sequence). CDR3 DNA: TGTGCCAGCAGTTACGTCGGCTACGAGCAGTACGTC. It is translated as CASSYVGYEQYV.

This clonotype was seen a few times. This chain links TRBV2 with TRBJ1-2, with D possibly matching TRBD1 (5 bases). The V end was cut by 3 bases, the J end by 4 bases, with 15 bases between. This CDR3 has 15 amino acids. Germline V gene lookup returns CDR1 SNHLY and CDR2 FYNNEI. The CDR3 region has the DNA TGTGCCAGCAGTGATCCGATGGCGGGACCCTATGGCTACACCTTC. Protein product: CASSDPMAGPYGYTF.

This clonotype has ten or more counts. The chain recombines TRBV12-3 or TRBV12-4 with TRBJ1-2, with D uncertain. This CDR3 region has 15 residues. Deletions cut 2 bases from V and 2 bases from J, with 12 bases between. This CDR3 is CASSLFGRGNYGYTF. The CDR3 DNA sequence: TGTGCCAGCAGTTTATTCGGGCGAGGGAACTATGGCTACACCTTC.

This clonotype came up a few times. This chain joins TRBV6-1 and TRBJ1-5; 8 bases fit TRBD1. CDR1 is MNHNS and CDR2 is SASEGT in the germline V gene. V dropped 4 bases and J dropped 7; count of bases not matched to a gene: 6. CDR3 length: 14 amino acids. The CDR3 is CASSANGQGQPQHF. Written as DNA, the CDR3 is TGTGCCAGCAGTGCGAACGGACAGGGCCAGCCCCAGCATTTT.

The rearrangement uses TRBV7-9 and TRBJ2-3; tentatively, D is TRBD1 (6 bases). Trimming left V 4 bases short and J 6 bases short, with 11 bases between. Germline V lookup: CDR1 SEHNR, CDR2 FQNEAQ (reference sequence). There are 13 residues in the CDR3. In nucleotides, the CDR3 is TGTGCCAGCAGCTGGTCCAGGGGTGATACGCAGTATTTT. Protein: CASSWSRGDTQYF.

The genes are TRBV20-1 and TRBJ2-5; D is uncertain. The ends were cut back, 5 bases at V and 3 bases at J, with 10 bases in the middle. Germline loops: CDR1 DFQATT, CDR2 SNEGSKA (reference sequence). This CDR3 contains 12 residues. DNA for the CDR3: TGCAGTGCTCTCTGGGTAGAAGAGACCCAGTACTTC. Amino acid sequence: CSALWVEETQYF.

As regards this clonotype: This may stem from a read error, because a much larger clone lies one nucleotide away. CDR3 protein: CASSHPGLHTDTQYF. In DNA, the CDR3 is TGTGCCAGCAGCCATCCGGGACTCCACACAGATACGCAGTATTTT. The rearrangement joins TRBV11-3 to TRBJ2-3, with D maybe TRBD2 (6 bases). Germline CDR1 reads SGHNT; CDR2 reads YENEEA. This CDR3 is built from 15 residues. Trimming took off 5 bases at V and 2 bases at J, with 14 bases between the two ends.

This rearrangement joins TRBV15 to TRBJ2-5, with D possibly being TRBD1 (6 bases). The CDR3 spans 15 residues. With 0 bases removed from V and 0 bases from J, the gap between germline ends came to 8 bases. Germline CDR1 is LNHNV and CDR2 is YYDKDF (reference sequence). The CDR3 bases are TGTGCCACCAGCAGAGAACAGGGTTACCAAGAGACCCAGTACTTC. Its protein is CATSREQGYQETQYF.

The table lists this clonotype with many counts. CDR3 DNA sequence: TGTGCCAGCAGCTTTAAAGTCCTGGGACCGTCCTACAATGAGCAGTTCTTC. It translates to CASSFKVLGPSYNEQFF. The chain employs TRBV7-2 and TRBJ2-1, with D perhaps being TRBD1 or TRBD2 (5 bases each). This CDR3 has 17 residues. Trimming took off 3 bases at V and 1 base at J, with 16 bases between the two ends. The germline V gene encodes CDR1 SGHTA and CDR2 FQGNSA.

This clonotype was seen more than once but under ten times. This rearrangement joins TRBV7-9 to TRBJ2-3; D remains unclear. The germline V and J ends were trimmed by 4 bases and 2 bases, with 4 bases remaining between them. The CDR3 is made up of 12 amino acids. Germline loops: CDR1 SEHNR, CDR2 FQNEAQ (reference sequence). In DNA, the CDR3 is TGTGCCAGCAGCTGGGTCACAGATACGCAGTATTTT. It specifies CASSWVTDTQYF.

The chain combines TRBV6-5 with TRBJ2-3; D remains ambiguous. From germline, CDR1 is MNHEY and CDR2 SVGAGI. V dropped 0 bases and J dropped 2 bases, with 12 bases sitting between them. The CDR3 spans 16 residues. The CDR3 loop is CASSYSSTFFTDTQYF. The DNA for the CDR3 is TGTGCCAGCAGTTACTCGTCCACATTTTTCACAGATACGCAGTATTTT.

The chain recombines TRBV27 with TRBJ1-2; no reliable D call. Trimming removed 4 bases at V and 9 bases at J, with 15 bases between. This CDR3 spans 13 amino acids. Germline V gene lookup returns CDR1 MNHEY and CDR2 SMNVEV (reference sequence). CDR3 in amino acids: CASSSVAGSRYTF. The CDR3 DNA is TGTGCCAGCAGTTCCGTCGCAGGAAGCCGCTACACCTTC.

This clonotype was seen repeatedly, ten times or more. The genes are TRBV7-2 and TRBJ2-1, with a weak D call TRBD2 (5 bases). V was cut by 5 bases and J by 0 bases, with 14 bases left in between. Germline CDR1 reads SGHTA; CDR2 reads FQGNSA. CDR3 length: 16 amino acids. The CDR3 here is CASSRWTLSSYNEQFF. DNA of the CDR3: TGTGCCAGCAGCAGATGGACTTTGAGCTCCTACAATGAGCAGTTCTTC.

The V and J genes are TRBV29-1 and TRBJ2-3; D call uncertain. This CDR3 comprises 12 residues. Germline V gene lookup returns CDR1 SQVTM and CDR2 ANQGSEA. Trimming removed 4 bases at V and 4 bases at J, with 9 bases between. CDR3 amino acids: CSVAAAPDTQYF. CDR3 nucleotides: TGCAGCGTTGCCGCCGCCCCAGATACGCAGTATTTT.

Only a few counts were recorded for this clonotype. The chain uses TRBV10-3 and TRBJ2-1; D not certain. Looked up from germline, CDR1 is ENHRY and CDR2 is SYGVKD. CDR3 length: 16 amino acids. The germline V and J ends were trimmed by 4 bases and 4 bases, with 17 bases remaining between them. The CDR3 DNA reads as TGTGCCATCAGTGGACAACCCACTCCCCCTTACAATGAGCAGTTCTTC. This sequence encodes CAISGQPTPPYNEQFF.

This clonotype was counted many times. The V and J genes are TRBV7-6 and TRBJ1-4, with a weak D call TRBD1 (6 bases). The CDR3 is 15 residues long. The V end lost 5 bases, the J end lost 0 bases, and 10 bases lay between the germline ends. The germline gives CDR1 SGHVS, CDR2 FNYEAQ. CDR3 bases: TGTGCCAGCAGCCCCGGGACAACAACTAATGAAAAACTGTTTTTT. Encoded protein: CASSPGTTTNEKLFF.

V gene TRBV5-6 combines with J gene TRBJ1-1; D is ambiguous. Between the trimmed V and J ends, which lost 6 bases and 1 base, there was a span of 7 bases. Germline V CDR1 and CDR2: SGHDT, YYEEEE. This CDR3 comprises 12 residues. Written as DNA, the CDR3 is TGTGCCAGCAAATTCGGGAACACTGAAGCTTTCTTT. It encodes CASKFGNTEAFF.

The chain links TRBV20-1 to TRBJ2-3; 12 nucleotides align to TRBD2. This CDR3 has 14 residues. Germline CDR1 reads DFQATT; CDR2 reads SNEGSKA (reference sequence). V lost 5 bases and J lost 3; bases outside the gene matches: 3. CDR3 loop: CSAATSGSTDTQYF. The CDR3 DNA follows: TGCAGTGCTGCGACTAGCGGGAGTACAGATACGCAGTATTTT.

The chain joins TRBV2 to TRBJ1-6; D might be TRBD1 (6 bases). The CDR3 totals 16 residues. Trimming stripped 0 bases from V and 8 bases from J, with 14 bases between. The germline V gene encodes CDR1 SNHLY and CDR2 FYNNEI. The CDR3 sequence is CASSEARGKGDSPLHF. The CDR3 nucleotides are TGTGCCAGCAGTGAAGCTCGGGGAAAGGGGGATTCACCCCTCCACTTT.

The chain joins TRBV29-1 to TRBJ1-1; the D gene is possibly TRBD1 (5 bases). This CDR3 is built from 11 residues. Germline V gives CDR1 SQVTM, CDR2 ANQGSEA. The germline V and J ends were trimmed by 2 bases and 6 bases, with 7 bases remaining between them. The CDR3 DNA sequence: TGCAGCGTTGAAACGGGGCCTGAAGCTTTCTTT. It encodes CSVETGPEAFF.

The genes are TRBV29-1 and TRBJ2-7; D unresolved. The CDR3 contains 14 residues. The V gene's germline CDR1 is SQVTM and CDR2 ANQGSEA. V dropped 4 bases and J dropped 0 bases, with 13 bases sitting between them. The DNA for the CDR3 is TGCAGCGTTGTAGGACGACTTCACTCCTACGAGCAGTACTTC. This gives the protein CSVVGRLHSYEQYF.